One and the same sample provided the 5 T cell receptor beta chains below, sequenced in a study of shared clonotypes between healthy human individuals. The method was immunoSEQ multiplex PCR; TCRdb's version includes in-frame clones alone and lacks a portion of them. The top ten clones hold under 11% of a sample with some 300,000 clones, more than 60% of them seen once. The sequenced sample was memory CD4+ T cells sorted from blood. Noted subset: CD45RA-negative fraction. These receptor sequences come from a man aged 25-45 years in good health.

This chain joins TRBV2 and TRBJ1-1; 7 bases match TRBD1. CDR1 is SNHLY and CDR2 is FYNNEI in the germline V gene. The CDR3 consists of 11 residues. The trim removed 9 bases at V and 7 bases at J, leaving 5 bases unmatched. The CDR3 DNA follows: TGTGCCAGTAAAGGGACAGATGAAGCTTTCTTT. Translating it yields CASKGTDEAFF.

The chain carries TRBV28 and TRBJ2-7; the match to TRBD1 covers 8 bases. The CDR3 has 14 amino acids. V was clipped by 5 bases and J by 3 bases; unmatched bases: 6. In germline, CDR1 is MDHEN, CDR2 SYDVKM. The CDR3 here is CASSVRTGYYEQYF. The CDR3 bases are TGTGCCAGCAGTGTCAGGACAGGGTACTACGAGCAGTACTTC.

This sequence joins TRBV7-9 and TRBJ2-2; no reliable D call. The germline V gene encodes CDR1 SEHNR and CDR2 FQNEAQ (reference sequence). V was cut by 5 bases and J by 3 bases, with 10 bases left in between. The CDR3 is made up of 14 amino acids. DNA of the CDR3: TGTGCCAGCAGCCTCCACCTCGACACCGGGGAGCTGTTTTTT. This sequence encodes CASSLHLDTGELFF.

With respect to this clone: Other DNA variants within this sample encode the same CDR3. The V call is TRBV7-9, the J call TRBJ2-2, with TRBD2 matching 8 bases. CDR1 is SEHNR and CDR2 is FQNEAQ in the germline V gene (reference sequence). This CDR3 is built from 16 residues. The V and J ends lost 1 base and 5 bases, in that order; junction bases with no gene match: 6. The CDR3: CASSLDLAGDTGELFF. Here the CDR3 DNA reads TGTGCCAGCAGCTTAGATCTAGCGGGCGATACCGGGGAGCTGTTTTTT. Full variable domain (missing parts from reference TRBV7-9 and TRBJ2-2): DTGVSQNPRHKITKRGQNVTFRCDPISEHNRLYWYRQTLGQGPEFLTYFQNEAQLEKSRLLSDRFSAERPKGSFSTLEIQRTEQGDSAMYLCASSLDLAGDTGELFFGEGSRLTVL.

The genes are TRBV6-5 and TRBJ2-1; TRBD2 might be the D (5 bases). Germline values: CDR1 MNHEY, CDR2 SVGAGI. The V end lost 3 bases, the J end lost 7 bases, and 13 bases lay between the germline ends. The CDR3 sequence is 14 residues long. CDR3 in DNA: TGTGCCAGCAGTTATGATCCGGGATCGAATGAGCAGTTCTTC. It codes for CASSYDPGSNEQFF.